Following are 26 T cell receptor beta chains from one sample sequenced in a study of beta chain features in type 1 diabetes. Study findings and constraints: Moderately but significantly shorter TCRB CDR3s were found in Type 1 diabetes patients in all four CD4+ subsets.

The isolated RNA, all of it, was reverse transcribed, so expressed TCRB transcripts were what got sequenced. Here immunoSEQ multiplex PCR was the method, and the copy in TCRdb shows in-frame clones only, minus some. The repertoire holds some 330,000 clones, with 10% to 15% as singletons. Antigen specificity for these receptors is unknown. Sequenced sample: naive CD4+ T cells from blood. These receptors were obtained from a woman between 18 and 29 years old with type 1 diabetes.

CDR3 sequence: CASSDTANYGYTF. Here the CDR3 DNA reads TGTGCCAGCAGTGACACAGCTAACTATGGCTACACCTTC. J is TRBJ1-2 and V is TRBV2; D call uncertain. The CDR3 runs 13 residues. The germline V gene encodes CDR1 SNHLY and CDR2 FYNNEI. Between the trimmed V and J ends, which lost 3 bases and 0 bases, there was a span of 5 bases.

The table lists this clone with a few counts. The chain recombines TRBV29-1 with TRBJ2-7, with 7 nucleotides matching TRBD1. V lost 5 bases, J lost 9 bases, and 7 bases stayed unmatched. The CDR3 contains 11 residues. Germline CDR1 and CDR2: SQVTM and ANQGSEA. The CDR3 protein is CSVSDRAVQYF. CDR3 in DNA: TGCAGCGTTTCCGACAGGGCTGTGCAGTACTTC.

The chain has TRBV14 and TRBJ2-7, with no clear D. CDR3 length: 14 amino acids. V shed 5 bases and J shed 0 bases, with 11 bases lying between them. The germline gives CDR1 SGHDN, CDR2 FVKESK. The CDR3 is CASSERLSSYEQYF. Written as DNA, the CDR3 is TGTGCCAGCAGCGAACGCCTATCCTCCTACGAGCAGTACTTC.

This clone has more than one count but fewer than ten. The rearrangement joins TRBV29-1 to TRBJ2-7; a possible D gene is TRBD2 (6 bases). The end of the DNA is better explained by TRBJ2-5, so the J call may be wrong. Looked up from germline, CDR1 is SQVTM and CDR2 is ANQGSEA. The CDR3 runs 12 residues. This chain's CDR3 is CSTLSGQETQYF. The DNA for the CDR3 is TGCAGCACACTGAGCGGGCAAGAGACCCAGTACTTC.

This clone was counted a few times. The chain employs TRBV5-4 and TRBJ2-5; unclear D gene. The CDR3 runs 15 residues. In germline, CDR1 is SGHNT, CDR2 YYREEE (reference sequence). Trimming stripped 4 bases from V and 2 bases from J, with 15 bases between. CDR3 in amino acids: CASSPALTRQETQYF. The CDR3, as DNA: TGTGCCAGCAGCCCAGCCCTGACGCGGCAAGAGACCCAGTACTTC.

The chain combines TRBV9 with TRBJ2-2, with D unclear. Trimming removed 4 bases at V and 3 bases at J, with 7 bases between. This CDR3 contains 13 residues. Germline V gene lookup returns CDR1 SGDLS and CDR2 YYNGEE. The CDR3 spells CASSRLDTGELFF. The CDR3 DNA follows: TGTGCCAGCAGCCGACTGGACACCGGGGAGCTGTTTTTT.

The rearrangement uses TRBV6-6 and TRBJ2-7; perhaps TRBD1 as D (5 bases). Trimming stripped 0 bases from V and 6 bases from J, with 18 bases between. This CDR3 contains 16 residues. Germline V gene lookup returns CDR1 MNHNY and CDR2 SVGAGI (reference sequence). CDR3 amino acids: CASSYSSGQGRGEQYF. The CDR3 nucleotides read TGTGCCAGCAGTTACTCGAGTGGGCAGGGTAGGGGCGAGCAGTACTTC.

This clone occurred a few times. J is TRBJ1-1 and V is TRBV7-2; possibly TRBD1 for D (6 bases). The CDR3 covers 15 residues. The V gene lost 5 bases and the J gene lost 0 bases, with 13 bases spanning the gap. Germline V gene sequence: CDR1 SGHTA, CDR2 FQGNSA. The CDR3 coding sequence is TGTGCCAGCAGCCGTCTCGACAGGATGAACACTGAAGCTTTCTTT. Its translation: CASSRLDRMNTEAFF.

The chain links TRBV7-2 to TRBJ2-3; possibly TRBD1 for D (6 bases). The germline V gene has CDR1 SGHTA and CDR2 FQGNSA. The CDR3 consists of 13 residues. The V gene lost 4 bases and the J gene lost 4 bases, with 9 bases spanning the gap. The CDR3 sequence: CASSYQGSDTQYF. CDR3 coding DNA: TGTGCCAGCAGCTACCAGGGGTCAGATACGCAGTATTTT.

This clone showed up just a few times. The gene calls are TRBV18 and TRBJ1-2, with D perhaps TRBD1 (5 bases). The CDR3 runs to 16 residues. Trimming pared 6 bases from V and 2 bases from J, leaving 19 bases between. The germline gives CDR1 KGHSH, CDR2 LQKENI. CDR3 DNA sequence: TGTGCCAGCTCTTTCTTTGTCAGGGAGGAAAACTATGGCTACACCTTC. Its protein product is CASSFFVREENYGYTF.

This clone has only a few counts. The chain couples TRBV30 to TRBJ1-2; TRBD1 matches at 7 bases. Germline V lookup: CDR1 GTSNPN, CDR2 SVGIG (reference sequence). J lost 2 bases, V lost 8 bases, and 8 bases had no gene match. The CDR3 is 13 residues long. The CDR3 sequence: CARQQGLNYGYTF. The CDR3 DNA sequence: TGTGCCCGACAACAGGGGTTAAACTATGGCTACACCTTC.

This clone appeared a few times. The chain uses TRBV4-1 and TRBJ2-7; no reliable D call. The CDR3 totals 14 residues. Germline-derived CDR1 and CDR2 are MGHRA and YSYEKL. The germline V and J ends were trimmed by 4 bases and 1 base, with 11 bases remaining between them. The CDR3 here is CASSPLRRSYEQYF. The CDR3 DNA is TGCGCCAGCAGCCCATTGCGCAGGTCCTACGAGCAGTACTTC.

The genes are TRBV7-9 and TRBJ1-1, with D tentatively TRBD1 (6 bases). V was cut by 5 bases and J by 7 bases, with 14 bases left in between. The CDR3 runs 13 residues. Germline loops: CDR1 SEHNR, CDR2 FQNEAQ (reference sequence). The CDR3 loop reads CASSLETGGEAFF. In nucleotides, the CDR3 is TGTGCCAGCAGCCTAGAGACAGGTGGTGAAGCTTTCTTT.

CDR3 sequence (DNA): TGCGCCAGCAGCGGAGATCAAGAGACCCAGTACTTC. Translation gives CASSGDQETQYF. The chain uses TRBV5-1 and TRBJ2-5, with unresolved D. V lost 4 bases and J lost 2, with 6 bases in between. Per germline, CDR1 SGHRS and CDR2 YFSETQ. This CDR3 spans 12 amino acids.

The chain is built from TRBV7-9 and TRBJ2-5; D is undetermined. The CDR3 is 15 amino acids. Germline-derived CDR1 and CDR2 are SEHNR and FQNEAQ (reference sequence). V lost 4 bases and J lost 4, with 16 bases in between. CDR3 loop: CASSSQAVTRETQYF. CDR3 coding DNA: TGTGCCAGCAGCTCTCAGGCCGTAACCAGAGAGACCCAGTACTTC.

The V gene is TRBV11-2, the J gene TRBJ2-7, with D possibly matching TRBD1 (5 bases). The germline V gene encodes CDR1 SGHAT and CDR2 FQNNGV. The CDR3 covers 14 residues. Trimming pared 1 base from V and 2 bases from J, leaving 9 bases between. Here the CDR3 reads CASSLGLQAYEQYF. CDR3 in DNA: TGTGCCAGCAGCTTAGGCTTACAGGCCTACGAGCAGTACTTC.

This sequence joins TRBV9 and TRBJ1-5, with D maybe TRBD1 (5 bases). V lost 2 bases, J lost 3 bases, and 12 bases lay in between. This CDR3 has 15 amino acids. CDR1 is SGDLS and CDR2 is YYNGEE in the germline V gene. The CDR3 region has the DNA TGTGCCAGCAGCGTCCTGGGGGGAGTCAATCAGCCCCAGCATTTT. It encodes CASSVLGGVNQPQHF.

The chain carries TRBV29-1 and TRBJ2-7; the match to TRBD1 covers 7 bases. The CDR3 is 14 residues long. Germline lookup yields CDR1 SQVTM and CDR2 ANQGSEA. Unmatched junction bases numbered 7, after V lost 5 bases and J lost 0 bases. This chain's CDR3 is CSVTLAGGSYEQYF. In nucleotides, the CDR3 is TGCAGCGTTACATTGGCAGGGGGCTCCTACGAGCAGTACTTC.

The rearrangement joins TRBV18 to TRBJ1-1; D remains unclear. CDR1 KGHSH and CDR2 LQKENI come from the germline V gene. The V and J ends lost 4 bases and 7 bases respectively, with 16 bases between them. This CDR3 has 14 residues. The DNA of the CDR3 is TGTGCCAGCTCACTCCTACTTTCACGGTTTGAAGCTTTCTTT. Translating it yields CASSLLLSRFEAFF.

The chain combines TRBV30 with TRBJ2-7, with 9 bases identical to TRBD2. The ends lost 2 bases at V and 4 bases at J; junction bases unmatched: 3. The CDR3 spans 13 residues. The germline gives CDR1 GTSNPN, CDR2 SVGIG (reference sequence). CDR3 in amino acids: CAWSRGRGYEQYF. The CDR3 nucleotides read TGTGCCTGGAGTCGCGGGAGGGGTTACGAGCAGTACTTC.

Concerning this clone itself: Mismatch with germline at one junction end may stem from a read error. The chain is built from TRBV7-2 and TRBJ2-7; D is perhaps TRBD2 (5 bases). Germline V gives CDR1 SGHTA, CDR2 FQGNSA. The CDR3 is 15 residues long. The CDR3 loop is CASSLVTGSSHEQYF. For the CDR3, the DNA is TGTGCCAGCAGCTTAGTGACGGGATCCTCCCACGAGCAGTACTTC.

This clone appeared a few times. This chain uses TRBV14 with TRBJ1-6; D is unresolved. CDR3 length: 14 amino acids. Trimming pared 1 base from V and 10 bases from J, leaving 11 bases between. CDR1 and CDR2 (germline): SGHDN, FVKESK. CDR3 nucleotides: TGTGCCAGCAGCCAAGGAGGGAGGTGGTCACCCCTCCACTTT. Its translation is CASSQGGRWSPLHF.

This chain joins TRBV7-2 and TRBJ2-7, with D perhaps matching TRBD1 (7 bases). Deletions cut 5 bases from V and 5 bases from J, with 22 bases between. The CDR3 runs to 16 residues. Looked up from germline, CDR1 is SGHTA and CDR2 is FQGNSA. The CDR3 nucleotides are TGTGCCAGCAGCCTCCTTTCAGGGGGGCTAGCCCACGAGCAGTACTTC. It yields the protein CASSLLSGGLAHEQYF.

The CDR3 sequence is CASTVRGAVGETQYF. DNA for the CDR3: TGTGCCAGCACCGTCCGGGGGGCGGTTGGAGAGACCCAGTACTTC. The V gene is TRBV9, the J gene TRBJ2-5, with D possibly TRBD2 on 7 matching bases. V dropped 6 bases and J dropped 4 bases, with 19 bases sitting between them. Per the germline V gene, CDR1 is SGDLS and CDR2 is YYNGEE. There are 15 residues in the CDR3.

The rearrangement joins TRBV2 to TRBJ2-3, with D perhaps TRBD2 (7 bases). There are 14 residues in the CDR3. The germline V and J ends were trimmed by 9 bases and 4 bases, with 17 bases remaining between them. Germline-derived CDR1 and CDR2 are SNHLY and FYNNEI. This CDR3 reads CASQRGRGPDTQYF. The DNA for the CDR3 is TGTGCCAGTCAGCGGGGCAGGGGACCAGATACGCAGTATTTT.

This clone showed up just a few times. The V gene is TRBV6-5, the J gene TRBJ2-1, with D maybe TRBD1 (6 bases). This CDR3 region has 15 residues. V was pared by 2 bases and J by 1 base, with 9 bases between. Germline V gene data show CDR1 as MNHEY and CDR2 as SVGAGI. In DNA form, the CDR3 reads TGTGCCAGCAGTTACAACAGGGCGTCCTACAATGAGCAGTTCTTC. Translation gives CASSYNRASYNEQFF.